The rows below give T cell receptor beta chains drawn from one sample of a study of T-cell memory formation after mild COVID-19. TCRdb passed the 5' RACE reads through MiXCR, listing each CDR3 protein once. The sample holds approximately 390,000 distinct CDR3 sequences, roughly 15% seen once. Sequencing was done on a sample of PBMCs or a T cell subset sorted from them (not recorded which). The receptor set was obtained from a man between 18 and 35 years old who had mild COVID-19 (a few samples of this study predate the infection). Cell type and time point are not known. CDR3s include the opening cysteine and the closing phenylalanine or tryptophan. Each record gives: J gene, D gene, V gene, clone size, CDR3 DNA, CDR3 protein. D genes are given only for firm matches. The listing skips clone size in some rows; elsewhere it reads once, few, many or a size class.

TRBJ1-1 - TRBV14 - TGTGCCAGCAGCCAAGCGACTGAAGCTTTCTTT CASSQATEAFF
TRBJ2-1 - TRBV3-1 few TGTGCCAGCAGCCAAGAGGGAGCGTATGAGCAGTTCTTC CASSQEGAYEQFF
TRBJ2-3 - TRBV18 many TGTGCCAGCTCACGGGAGCCTAGCACAGATACGCAGTATTTT CASSREPSTDTQYF
TRBJ1-5 - TRBV5-1 few TGCGCCAGCAGCTTGACAGGGAATGGAAATCAGCCCCAGCATTTT CASSLTGNGNQPQHF
TRBJ2-1 TRBD2 TRBV5-1 - TGCGCCAGCAGGCCTAGCGGGGGGGCGAATGAGCAGTTCTTC CASRPSGGANEQFF
TRBJ2-3 - TRBV7-2 many TGTGCCAGCAGCTTTGATAGCGGTCTAGATACGCAGTATTTT CASSFDSGLDTQYF
TRBJ2-3 - TRBV11-2 few TGTGCCAGCAGCTTCGCCCCTCGGCGGGGGCCGGATACGCAGTATTTT CASSFAPRRGPDTQYF
TRBJ2-2 - TRBV7-6 few TGTGCCAGCAGCTTAGGGCCAGGGTCGCCCACCGGGGAGCTGTTTTTT CASSLGPGSPTGELFF
TRBJ2-5 - TRBV7-6 - TGTGCCAGCAGCTTAGACCTTCCCTCCTTGGGACGTCCCGGAGAGACCCAGTACTTC CASSLDLPSLGRPGETQYF
TRBJ1-3 - TRBV7-2 once TGTGCCAGCAGCTTGGGGCCAAACACCATATATTTT CASSLGPNTIYF
TRBJ2-1 - TRBV19 - TGTGCCAGTAGTACCACAGGGTATTTCCCCAATGAGCAGTTCTTC CASSTTGYFPNEQFF
TRBJ2-7 TRBD1 TRBV5-1 - TGCGCCAGCAGCTTCACCGGGACAGGGTACTACGAGCAGTACTTC CASSFTGTGYYEQYF
TRBJ1-3 - TRBV12-3/TRBV12-4 - TGTGCCAGCACCTCCGGAAGCTCTGGAAACACCATATATTTT CASTSGSSGNTIYF
TRBJ2-3 - TRBV29-1 - TGCAGCGCCCACCTTAGCACAGATACGCAGTATTTT CSAHLSTDTQYF
TRBJ1-1 - TRBV6-5 few TGTGCCAGCAGTTACTCTCACGACACTGAAGCTTTCTTT CASSYSHDTEAFF
TRBJ1-5 TRBD1 TRBV7-6 few TGTGCCAGCAGCCAGGGACAGGGACGCAGCAATCAGCCCCAGCATTTT CASSQGQGRSNQPQHF
TRBJ2-7 TRBD2 TRBV20-1 - TGCAGTGCGAGGGGTCTAGCGGGGGCCACAAAACTCTCCTACGAGCAGTACTTC CSARGLAGATKLSYEQYF
TRBJ2-1 - TRBV30 few TGTGCCTGGACCCTTGTTGGCTCCTACAATGAGCAGTTCTTC CAWTLVGSYNEQFF
TRBJ2-7 - TRBV7-2 - TGTGCCAGCAGCCAACCCTGGGGGGGCACCTACGAGCAGTACTTC CASSQPWGGTYEQYF